This T cell receptor (beta chain) derives from a study of blood T cell repertoires in COVID-19. As handled by the study authors: It was from reference gene primer amplification that nucleated cell counts were estimated. Generated by immunoSEQ multiplex PCR, the TCRdb table keeps only in-frame clones and is missing some. V and J calls and clone size are those listed in that table; D and trimming were worked out from the DNA. The sample has over 60,000 clones, around 90% seen once. The CDR3 has 17 residues. Germline CDR1 SGDLS, CDR2 YYNGEE. The junction had 5 bases not matched to a gene; V was cut back by 0 bases and J by 5 bases.

The sample consisted of peripheral blood. The chain links TRBV9 to TRBJ1-6, with 10 positions matching TRBD1. This clonotype was obtained from a man in his sixties or seventies with acute or convalescent COVID-19. CDR3 coding DNA: TGTGCCAGCAGCGTAGCGACAGGACAGGGGGATAATTCACCCCTCCACTTT. Translating it yields CASSVATGQGDNSPLHF.